These T cell receptor beta chains were read from a single sample in a study of shared clonotypes between healthy human individuals. Only in-frame clones appear in the TCRdb table, and some are missing; sequencing was by immunoSEQ multiplex PCR. Among more than 2 million clones listed, 85% to 95% were seen once. Sequenced sample: naive CD8+ T cells sorted from blood. The receptors here all came from a man younger than 35 in good health. CDR3s include the opening cysteine and the closing phenylalanine or tryptophan. A D gene is named only where the DNA matches it firmly.

v_call: TRBV29-1; d_call: TRBD2; j_call: TRBJ2-1; cdr3_aa: CSVEDVEVQWTSDHNEQFF; cdr3_nt: TGCAGCGTTGAAGATGTGGAAGTCCAATGGACTAGCGACCACAATGAGCAGTTCTTC
v_call: TRBV10-1; d_call: NA; j_call: TRBJ2-3; cdr3_aa: CASSGDGTGNTDTQYF; cdr3_nt: TGCGCCAGCAGTGGGGACGGAACGGGAAACACAGATACGCAGTATTTT
v_call: TRBV6-1; d_call: NA; j_call: TRBJ2-7; cdr3_aa: CASSPEVISYEQYF; cdr3_nt: TGTGCCAGCAGCCCCGAAGTCATCTCCTACGAGCAGTACTTC
v_call: TRBV4-3; d_call: NA; j_call: TRBJ2-7; cdr3_aa: CASSQDQGWEQYF; cdr3_nt: TGCGCCAGCAGCCAAGATCAAGGGTGGGAGCAGTACTTC
v_call: TRBV13; d_call: NA; j_call: TRBJ1-2; cdr3_aa: CASSSTGFGDYGYTF; cdr3_nt: TGTGCCAGCAGCTCAACAGGGTTTGGGGACTATGGCTACACCTTC
v_call: TRBV5-1; d_call: TRBD2; j_call: TRBJ2-7; cdr3_aa: CASSLAGASGDQYF; cdr3_nt: TGCGCCAGCAGCTTGGCAGGGGCTAGCGGGGACCAGTACTTC
v_call: TRBV7-8; d_call: NA; j_call: TRBJ1-5; cdr3_aa: CASSLVVPYSNQPQHF; cdr3_nt: TGTGCCAGCAGCTTAGTCGTGCCCTATAGCAATCAGCCCCAGCATTTT
v_call: TRBV4-1; d_call: TRBD1; j_call: TRBJ2-1; cdr3_aa: CASSQDPAGGYNEQFF; cdr3_nt: TGCGCCAGCAGCCAAGATCCGGCAGGGGGCTACAATGAGCAGTTCTTC
v_call: TRBV27; d_call: TRBD2; j_call: TRBJ2-2; cdr3_aa: CASSSGLVFGELFF; cdr3_nt: TGTGCCAGCAGTTCCGGACTAGTGTTCGGGGAGCTGTTTTTT
v_call: TRBV4-1; d_call: NA; j_call: TRBJ2-7; cdr3_aa: CASSSPAEQYF; cdr3_nt: TGCGCCAGCAGCTCCCCCGCCGAGCAGTACTTC
v_call: TRBV4-1; d_call: NA; j_call: TRBJ2-3; cdr3_aa: CASSQDLDTQYF; cdr3_nt: TGCGCCAGCAGCCAAGATTTGGATACGCAGTATTTT
v_call: TRBV7-3; d_call: NA; j_call: TRBJ2-1; cdr3_aa: CASSLQGNEQFF; cdr3_nt: TGTGCCAGCAGCTTACAGGGGAATGAGCAGTTCTTC
v_call: TRBV4-1; d_call: TRBD2; j_call: TRBJ2-1; cdr3_aa: CASSQKIGTSGLNEEFF; cdr3_nt: TGCGCCAGCAGCCAAAAGATCGGGACTAGCGGCCTTAATGAGGAGTTCTTC
v_call: TRBV27; d_call: NA; j_call: TRBJ2-7; cdr3_aa: CASSFATRGYEQYF; cdr3_nt: TGTGCCAGCAGTTTTGCGACCCGGGGCTACGAGCAGTACTTC
v_call: TRBV19; d_call: NA; j_call: TRBJ2-3; cdr3_aa: CASHPVGADTQYF; cdr3_nt: TGTGCCAGTCACCCGGTTGGGGCAGATACGCAGTATTTT